This T cell receptor beta chain was sequenced during a study of CD8 T cells in ankylosing spondylitis (dated by TCRdb to 2016 to 2017). In the study overall: The study set out to find disease-linked TCR variants by profiling T cell receptor beta repertoires in ankylosing spondylitis patients and healthy donors. The full study cohort was made up of about 25 ankylosing spondylitis patients and about a hundred healthy donors. Peripheral blood was sampled, and synovial fluid was also collected from ankylosing spondylitis patients.

This clonotype was seen just once. This receptor's antigen is unknown. No qualities accompany the bases; no much larger clone lies one base away. A lone read gives weak evidence. V ends up 5 bases short and J 4 bases short, with an unmatched junction base count of 8. From its cysteine to its phenylalanine, the CDR3 spans 15 amino acids. The only DNA kept is the CDR3, 45 bases in frame from the first base. As encoded in the germline V gene, CDR1 is SGHRS while CDR2 is YFSETQ. Paper-wide results and their limitations: The disease-linked clones showed a CD8+ phenotype and occurred at relatively low frequencies in peripheral blood. The disease-linked clones were reported as significantly enriched in matched synovial fluid samples from ankylosing spondylitis patients. Some motif variants had previously been reported in the synovial fluid and blood of reactive arthritis patients, which suggests shared mechanisms of disease initiation. A TCR beta motif made up of under ten highly homologous amino acid variants appeared to be characteristic of blood from ankylosing spondylitis patients.

Instrument on record: Illumina HiSeq 2500. Quantitative 5'-RACE with molecular barcodes was the method used to prepare the TCR beta libraries. On the study's bioinformatics: To identify disease-linked TCR variants, a new computational method was used, one built on a probabilistic model of VDJ rearrangement. In-frame beta chains were kept once TCRdb had trimmed the public reads at Q25 with fastp and called clones with MiXCR. Records with the same CDR3 protein are collapsed into one entry carrying the most frequent genes and DNA. These V and J calls are TCRdb output, not the study's own analysis. The sample table lists 650,000 to 800,000 distinct CDR3 sequences, roughly 19% of them with a count of one. About 20% of the sample rests with the top ten.

The source material was blood, either unsorted or a sorted T cell fraction (not recorded which). The receptor was isolated from a male donor with ankylosing spondylitis. The V and J segments used are TRBV5-1 and TRBJ2-5; 10 central bases correspond to TRBD2. The CDR3 region reads CASSLSQRGGETQYF. In nucleotide form, the sequence is TGCGCCAGCAGTCTTAGCCAGCGGGGGGGAGAGACCCAGTACTTC.